Below, 27 T cell receptor beta chains from the same sample are listed, as sequenced in a study of OX40 agonist ivuxolimab in advanced cancers. Library creation used the immunoSEQ multiplex PCR assay. TCRdb's version of the immuneACCESS table is confined to in-frame rearrangements and falls short of the full clone set. An unresolved V gene accounts for under half of the shortfall where checked; the remainder is of unknown origin. The sample table lists 55,000 to 70,000 clones, roughly 84% of them with a count of one. Together, the top ten hold about 4.8% of the sample. Specimen: CD4+ or CD8+ T cells sorted from blood, collected in a trial of the OX40 agonist ivuxolimab. These receptors were obtained from an adult with an advanced solid tumor such as melanoma, head and neck, liver or kidney cancer.

The chain joins TRBV6-1 to TRBJ2-7; 8 nucleotides match TRBD1. Germline-derived CDR1 and CDR2 are MNHNS and SASEGT. The junction had 5 bases not matched to a gene; V was cut back by 6 bases and J by 7 bases. The CDR3 runs to 12 residues. The CDR3 reads CASSSGGREQYF. For the CDR3, the DNA is TGTGCCAGCAGCTCAGGGGGCCGGGAGCAGTACTTC.

The V call is TRBV11-2, the J call TRBJ2-1; D remains unclear. CDR3 length: 15 amino acids. Germline CDR1 reads SGHAT; CDR2 reads FQNNGV. V was pared by 0 bases and J by 7 bases, with 13 bases between. In DNA form, the CDR3 reads TGTGCCAGCAGCTTAGATCTGGTACTTCGGAATGAGCAGTTCTTC. It yields the protein CASSLDLVLRNEQFF.

The chain carries TRBV7-9 and TRBJ1-1; D might be TRBD1 (6 bases). CDR1 and CDR2 from the germline V gene are SEHNR and FQNEAQ (reference sequence). Trimming pared 5 bases from V and 5 bases from J, leaving 21 bases between. The CDR3 extends over 16 amino acids. The CDR3 DNA sequence: TGTGCCAGCAGCCCCAGGGAGGGGGACGCCTATACTGAAGCTTTCTTT. It is translated as CASSPREGDAYTEAFF.

The gene calls are TRBV10-2 and TRBJ2-2; the D gene is possibly TRBD2 (5 bases). The CDR3 contains 15 residues. V was trimmed by 11 bases and J by 5 bases, leaving 21 bases between them. Germline V gives CDR1 WSHSY, CDR2 SAAADI. CDR3 region: CASNRAGRGTGELFF. The CDR3 DNA sequence: TGCGCCTCCAATAGGGCGGGTAGAGGAACCGGGGAGCTGTTTTTT.

This chain uses TRBV15 with TRBJ2-3; D is undetermined. Germline-derived CDR1 and CDR2 are LNHNV and YYDKDF (reference sequence). The CDR3 covers 13 residues. V gave up 1 base and J gave up 11 bases, with 13 bases separating them. In DNA form, the CDR3 reads TGTGCCACCAGCAGAGTTGACGCCTCCAAGCAGTATTTT. Translated, it gives CATSRVDASKQYF.

The chain links TRBV11-2 to TRBJ2-2; D may correspond to TRBD1 or TRBD2 (5 bases each). Trimming took 5 bases from V and 6 from J, leaving 16 bases between them. The length of the CDR3 is 15 residues. Germline CDR1 and CDR2: SGHAT and FQNNGV. The CDR3 nucleotides read TGTGCCAGCAGCCGCTCGACCCTGGGGGCCGGGGAGCTGTTTTTT. Protein sequence: CASSRSTLGAGELFF.

This clone appeared a single time. The chain uses TRBV21-1 and TRBJ1-2. TRBV21-1 is a documented pseudogene. The CDR3 extends over 15 amino acids. CDR3 protein: CASSKAQPPNYGYTF. In nucleotides, the CDR3 is TGTGCCAGCAGCAAAGCGCAACCCCCAAACTATGGCTACACCTTC.

V gene TRBV7-9 combines with J gene TRBJ2-7; 7 positions match TRBD1. The ends lost 5 bases at V and 4 bases at J; junction bases unmatched: 8. Germline V CDR1 and CDR2: SEHNR, FQNEAQ (reference sequence). This CDR3 has 14 residues. CDR3 sequence: CASSPPRDRYEQYF. The CDR3 DNA reads as TGTGCCAGCAGCCCCCCCCGGGACAGATACGAGCAGTACTTC.

The chain links TRBV6-1 to TRBJ2-7; TRBD2 matches at 9 bases. Germline values: CDR1 MNHNS, CDR2 SASEGT. This CDR3 comprises 14 residues. With V trimmed by 7 bases and J by 1 base, 5 bases remained unmatched. The CDR3 reads CASTPLAGSYEQYF. DNA for the CDR3: TGTGCCAGCACCCCCCTAGCGGGGTCCTACGAGCAGTACTTC.

This clone was found once. The V and J genes are TRBV4-2 and TRBJ2-3; 8 bases match TRBD2. CDR1 is LGHNA, CDR2 YNFKEQ, per germline. The CDR3 runs to 16 residues. J was trimmed by 0 bases and V by 3 bases; bases with no gene match: 5. The CDR3 nucleotides are TGTGCCAGCAGCCAGGGGCGGGGGGCTAGCACAGATACGCAGTATTTT. Amino acids: CASSQGRGASTDTQYF.

In DNA, the CDR3 is TGTGCCAGCTCACAACCGGGACAGAGCTCTGGAAACACCATATATTTT. It yields the protein CASSQPGQSSGNTIYF. The chain links TRBV18 to TRBJ1-3; 7 nucleotides line up with TRBD1. This CDR3 is built from 16 residues. Germline CDR1 KGHSH, CDR2 LQKENI. V gave up 4 bases and J gave up 0 bases; unmatched junction bases: 6.

This clone was seen only a few times. The chain uses TRBV4-1 and TRBJ2-5, with 12 bases identical to TRBD2. The CDR3 covers 16 residues. With V trimmed by 3 bases and J by 1 base, 3 bases remained unmatched. Germline V gene sequence: CDR1 MGHRA, CDR2 YSYEKL. The CDR3, as DNA: TGCGCCAGCAGCCAGGGGACTAGCGGGCTCCAAGAGACCCAGTACTTC. This encodes CASSQGTSGLQETQYF.

The chain joins TRBV10-3 to TRBJ2-5, with D possibly called TRBD1 or TRBD2 (7 bases each). V lost 3 bases and J 4 bases, leaving 15 bases between the germline ends. This CDR3 is 15 amino acids long. Germline loops: CDR1 ENHRY, CDR2 SYGVKD. The CDR3: CAISDPGGDRETQYF. The CDR3 DNA reads TGTGCCATCAGTGACCCAGGGGGGGATCGAGAGACCCAGTACTTC.

V and J are TRBV5-4 and TRBJ1-1; D may be TRBD1 (6 bases). The CDR3 extends over 13 amino acids. Between the trimmed V and J ends, which lost 4 bases and 5 bases, there was a span of 12 bases. From germline, CDR1 is SGHNT and CDR2 YYREEE (reference sequence). The DNA for the CDR3 is TGTGCCAGCAGCGGCAGGGGTTGGACTGAAGCTTTCTTT. It encodes CASSGRGWTEAFF.

The chain is built from TRBV6-1 and TRBJ1-1, with a weak D call TRBD1 (5 bases). V lost 0 bases and J 5 bases, leaving 10 bases between the germline ends. CDR3 length: 14 amino acids. CDR1 MNHNS and CDR2 SASEGT come from the germline V gene. For the CDR3, the DNA is TGTGCCAGCAGTGAAGCGGGGGGGAGGACTGAAGCTTTCTTT. Protein: CASSEAGGRTEAFF.

The chain couples TRBV19 to TRBJ2-2; 8 bases are a match to TRBD2. The V segment lost 3 bases and the J segment 2 bases; nucleotides outside the gene matches: 2. The germline gives CDR1 LNHDA, CDR2 SQIVND (reference sequence). The CDR3 spans 15 residues. The CDR3 loop reads CASSISGVNTGELFF. The CDR3 DNA is TGTGCCAGTAGTATTAGCGGGGTAAACACCGGGGAGCTGTTTTTT.

The rearrangement joins TRBV6-1 to TRBJ2-2; 12 bases align to TRBD2. Losses at the gene ends were 4 bases for V and 3 bases for J; bases not matched to a gene: 3. The CDR3 loop spans 16 amino acids. CDR1 and CDR2 (germline): MNHNS, SASEGT. CDR3 bases: TGTGCCAGCAGTGCCAGACTAGCGGGGGACACCGGGGAGCTGTTTTTT. Amino acid sequence: CASSARLAGDTGELFF.

This sequence joins TRBV7-8 and TRBJ2-7; no clear D. V lost 1 base and J lost 0, with 10 bases in between. The CDR3 has 15 residues. Germline assignment: CDR1 SGHVS and CDR2 FQNEAQ. CDR3 DNA: TGTGCCAGCAGCTTAGGGGCGGTGAGCTCCTACGAGCAGTACTTC. Its translation: CASSLGAVSSYEQYF. Full variable domain (remainder filled in from reference TRBV7-8 and TRBJ2-7): GAGVSQSPRYKVAKRGQDVALRCDPISGHVSLFWYQQALGQGPEFLTYFQNEAQLDKSGLPSDRFFAERPEGSVSTLKIQRTQQEDSAVYLCASSLGAVSSYEQYFGPGTRLTVT.

CDR3 protein: CASSNQASEKLFF. The CDR3 nucleotides read TGTGCCAGTAGTAACCAGGCGAGTGAAAAACTGTTTTTT. The chain has TRBV19 and TRBJ1-4; D gene uncertain. Trimming removed 4 bases from V and 7 bases from J, with 10 bases in between. Germline V gene data show CDR1 as LNHDA and CDR2 as SQIVND (reference sequence). This CDR3 is 13 amino acids long.

The CDR3 sequence: CASSLEQLNTEAFF. The CDR3 DNA is TGTGCCAGCAGCTTAGAACAGCTGAACACTGAAGCTTTCTTT. This chain links TRBV11-2 with TRBJ1-1; unclear D gene. V was cut by 0 bases and J by 0 bases, with 5 bases left in between. This CDR3 comprises 14 residues. The germline CDR1 and CDR2 sequences are SGHAT and FQNNGV.

The chain's CDR3 is CASSTSGGANEQFF. The CDR3 DNA follows: TGTGCCAGCAGTACTAGCGGGGGGGCCAATGAGCAGTTCTTC. V gene TRBV6-1 combines with J gene TRBJ2-1, with TRBD2 identical over 13 bases. Looked up from germline, CDR1 is MNHNS and CDR2 is SASEGT. CDR3 length: 14 amino acids. The trim removed 5 bases at V and 6 bases at J, leaving 1 base unmatched.

V and J are TRBV10-1 and TRBJ2-5; 8 bases are a match to TRBD2. Matching the DNA end better, TRBJ2-7 makes the J call doubtful. Germline V gene lookup returns CDR1 WNHNN and CDR2 SYGVQD (reference sequence). The CDR3 runs to 16 residues. DNA of the CDR3: TGCGCCAGCAGTGAACTGCGGGGGGTGACCATTTACGAGCAGTACTTC. Amino acids: CASSELRGVTIYEQYF.

The sample holds a few counts of this clone. The chain combines TRBV30 with TRBJ1-5; D is ambiguous. V was pared by 1 base and J by 5 bases, with 6 bases between. Germline V CDR1 and CDR2: GTSNPN, SVGIG (reference sequence). The CDR3 spans 12 residues. The CDR3 region is CAWSDTYQPQHF. CDR3 coding DNA: TGTGCCTGGAGTGATACCTATCAGCCCCAGCATTTT. Variable domain in full (rest from reference TRBV30 and TRBJ1-5): SQTIHQWPATLVQPVGSPLSLECTVEGTSNPNLYWYRQAAGRGLQLLFYSVGIGQISSEVPQNLSASRPQDRQFILSSKKLLLSDSGFYLCAWSDTYQPQHFGDGTRLSIL.

The CDR3 bases are TGTGCCAGCAGTGAAGCGACTAGACACTACGAGCAGTACTTC. Protein sequence: CASSEATRHYEQYF. The chain carries TRBV2 and TRBJ2-7, with TRBD2 as a possible D gene (6 bases). The CDR3 contains 14 residues. Deletions cut 0 bases from V and 3 bases from J, with 9 bases between. Germline V gives CDR1 SNHLY, CDR2 FYNNEI.

V usage is TRBV19 and J usage is TRBJ1-5; TRBD1 is a possible D gene (6 bases). V was clipped by 2 bases and J by 5 bases, with 10 bases between them. The CDR3 is 14 residues long. Germline V lookup: CDR1 LNHDA, CDR2 SQIVND (reference sequence). The CDR3 region is CASSIWAGDQPQHF. CDR3 in DNA: TGTGCCAGTAGTATATGGGCAGGGGATCAGCCCCAGCATTTT.

This clone turned up a few times. The chain couples TRBV27 to TRBJ2-1, with 7 positions matching TRBD2. V was clipped by 3 bases and J by 1 base; unmatched bases: 9. This CDR3 spans 17 amino acids. The germline V gene encodes CDR1 MNHEY and CDR2 SMNVEV (reference sequence). The CDR3, as DNA: TGTGCCAGCAGTTTGGGCCCTTCCGGGGGGTCCTACAATGAGCAGTTCTTC. Encoded protein: CASSLGPSGGSYNEQFF.

This chain connects TRBV5-1 to TRBJ1-4; 7 nucleotides agree with TRBD1. CDR1 and CDR2 (germline): SGHRS, YFSETQ. The trim removed 0 bases at V and 5 bases at J, leaving 4 bases unmatched. CDR3 length: 15 residues. CDR3 in amino acids: CASSLETGANEKLFF. As DNA, the CDR3 is TGCGCCAGCAGCTTGGAAACAGGGGCCAATGAAAAACTGTTTTTT.